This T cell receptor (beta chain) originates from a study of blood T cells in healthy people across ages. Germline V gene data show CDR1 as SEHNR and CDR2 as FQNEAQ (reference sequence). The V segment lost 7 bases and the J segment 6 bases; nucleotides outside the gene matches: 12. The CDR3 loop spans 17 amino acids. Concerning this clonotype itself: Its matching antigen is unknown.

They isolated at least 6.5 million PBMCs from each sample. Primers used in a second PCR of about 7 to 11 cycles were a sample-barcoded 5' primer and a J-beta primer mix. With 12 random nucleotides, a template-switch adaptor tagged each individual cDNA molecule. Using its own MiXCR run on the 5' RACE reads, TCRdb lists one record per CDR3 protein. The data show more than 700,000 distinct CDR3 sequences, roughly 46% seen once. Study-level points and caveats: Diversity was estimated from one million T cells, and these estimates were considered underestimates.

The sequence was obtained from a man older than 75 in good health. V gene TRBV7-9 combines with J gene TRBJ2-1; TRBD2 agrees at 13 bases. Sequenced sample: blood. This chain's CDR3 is CASTRTSGSSRGNEQFF. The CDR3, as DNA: TGTGCCAGCACCCGGACTAGCGGGAGTTCCAGGGGCAATGAGCAGTTCTTC.